Each of the 5 T cell receptor beta chains below was sequenced from the same sample in a study of T cells in Graves' hyperthyroidism and ophthalmopathy. RNA transcripts provided the source from which TCR beta CDR3 regions were amplified. First-round RT-PCR targeting the TCR CDR3 was performed with the HTBI primer set. TCRdb recomputed calls from the multiplex PCR reads with MiXCR, one row per CDR3 protein. The sample records about 560,000 distinct CDR3 sequences, about a sixth being singletons. The sequencing sample was made of blood. These receptors all stem from a woman in her twenties or thirties with Graves' hyperthyroidism.

This clonotype was recorded at least ten times. J is TRBJ2-3 and V is TRBV27; no reliable D call. There are 14 residues in the CDR3. CDR1 is MNHEY, CDR2 SMNVEV, per germline (reference sequence). V was cut by 4 bases and J by 1 base, with 9 bases left in between. In DNA form, the CDR3 reads TGTGCCAGCAGTTATCGGGTAGGCACAGATACGCAGTATTTT. Translating gives CASSYRVGTDTQYF.

CDR3: CSARGASGRANTGELFF. Here the CDR3 DNA reads TGCAGTGCTAGAGGGGCTAGCGGGAGAGCGAACACCGGGGAGCTGTTTTTT. The chain couples TRBV20-1 to TRBJ2-2, with TRBD2 matching 10 bases. The CDR3 is 17 residues long. Trimming at V came to 1 base and at J to 0 bases, leaving 5 bases not matched to a gene. Germline V lookup: CDR1 DFQATT, CDR2 SNEGSKA (reference sequence).

V and J are TRBV30 and TRBJ2-2, with 8 positions matching TRBD2. Per the germline V gene, CDR1 is GTSNPN and CDR2 is SVGIG (reference sequence). CDR3 length: 14 residues. V was clipped by 7 bases and J by 5 bases; unmatched bases: 9. In DNA form, the CDR3 reads TGTGCCTATTATAGCGGGATGGGGACCGGGGAGCTGTTTTTT. Its protein is CAYYSGMGTGELFF.

This clonotype occurred many times. The chain links TRBV5-1 to TRBJ2-3; D remains unclear. This CDR3 region has 13 residues. Trimming shortened V by 0 bases and J by 5 bases, and 7 bases separated the two germline ends. Per the germline V gene, CDR1 is SGHRS and CDR2 is YFSETQ. The chain's CDR3 is CASSLAPGDTQYF. DNA of the CDR3: TGCGCCAGCAGCTTGGCCCCTGGAGATACGCAGTATTTT.

On this clonotype itself: The junction differs from germline at one of its ends, possibly a read error. The rearrangement joins TRBV7-2 to TRBJ2-7; 10 bases match TRBD1. CDR1 and CDR2 from the germline V gene are SGHTA and FQGNSA. This CDR3 spans 13 amino acids. The CDR3 sequence is CASRKTGGAEQYF. The CDR3, as DNA: TGCGCCAGCAGAAAGACAGGGGGCGCCGAGCAGTACTTC.